A selection of T cell receptor beta chains follows, all from one sample in a study of blood T cell repertoires in COVID-19. The table came from immunoSEQ multiplex PCR; TCRdb's copy has only in-frame clones and leaves some out. The sample includes just over 95,000 clones, 75% to 95% of them seen just once. Sequencing input: peripheral blood. The receptor set was obtained from a man in his 60s with acute or convalescent COVID-19. Each CDR3 is given without its conserved first and last residue. A D gene is named only where the DNA matches it firmly.

j_call d_call v_call cdr3_aa
TRBJ1-3 NA TRBV2 ASSARGSQNTIY
TRBJ2-5 TRBD2 TRBV11-2 ASSPRGAGGTRGETQY
TRBJ1-1 NA TRBV18 ASSPEGVEGTEAF
TRBJ1-4 NA TRBV6-5 ASSYSEQPNEKLF
TRBJ1-1 TRBD1 TRBV15 ATSRAAPGQQAF
TRBJ1-5 TRBD1 TRBV27 ASSTDRVANQPQH
TRBJ2-1 NA TRBV25-1 ASSALGGRGVYNEQF
TRBJ1-2 NA TRBV24-1 ATSDGGRNYGYT
TRBJ1-2 TRBD1 TRBV5-8 ASSTGTGGGDYGYT
TRBJ1-1 NA TRBV5-1 ASSGMGNTEAF
TRBJ1-1 TRBD1 TRBV6-5 ASKGTGRDFEAF
TRBJ1-5 TRBD1 TRBV6-6 ASQQGSQPQH
TRBJ1-2 NA TRBV19 ASRPLASYGYT
TRBJ1-4 NA TRBV5-5 ASSLHEKLF
TRBJ1-2 NA TRBV6-5 ASRGGRIYGYT
TRBJ1-5 TRBD1 TRBV6-5 ASSPGQGAFQPQH
TRBJ1-3 NA TRBV19 ATSTTDLGAGNTIY
TRBJ1-2 NA TRBV6-5 ASSYPTGAGNYGYT